This TCR beta chain came from a study of cytomegalovirus exposure and HLA in healthy donors (dated by TCRdb to about 2017). In the study overall: An earlier analysis of around 600 of the donors reported 276 Gb of sequence data and 117 million unique TCR beta sequences from around 200 million T cells. The study was designed to test whether signatures of past pathogen exposure could be identified by cataloging public T cell receptors. Donor age, sex, ethnicity and CMV serostatus were collected together with the repertoire data. Typing coverage varied by locus: roughly 620-630 donors for A, B, C, DRB1 and DQB1; 500 to 550 for DQA1; more than 600 for DPA1; more than 450 for DPB1. An early release covering around 630 HLA-typed donors comprised about 310 gigabases of sequencing data and approximately 85 million unique TCR sequences. The genetic ancestry cluster associated with self-reported Caucasian donors included 81% of the approximately 400 genotyped donors. The study profiled the T cell repertoires of 500 to 800 subjects by immunosequencing and related them to cytomegalovirus serostatus. Because of strong linkage in the cohort, roughly 5 DR-DQ haplotypes were treated as single units for association and clustering. A later genetic analysis used genome-wide SNP genotypes for about 60% of the 666 donors, treating that subset as a discovery cohort. In the later analysis, no new phenotypic data were used to find candidate immune exposures; instead, reliance was placed on TCR beta sequences and their occurrence across donors. Every discovery cohort repertoire had been produced on one sequencing platform. To predict cytomegalovirus infection status, the study brought together high-throughput TCR immunosequencing, statistical association of individual TCRs with disease status, and machine learning. Class I and class II HLA loci were covered by the typing at four-digit resolution. Besides the first cohort of about 730 subjects, a separate validation cohort made up of over a hundred different subjects was used. A later analysis re-examined previously published TCR beta repertoires from 500 to 700 donors and added high-resolution HLA genotyping to investigate patterns of TCR occurrence. An earlier analysis of nearly 600 of the donors applied high-throughput TCR beta sequencing to assess whether each TCR beta V gene segment acted as functional or pseudogenic. Among a few hundred genotyped donors of the cohort, an average of around 240,000 unique TCR beta nucleotide sequences were sequenced per donor, roughly 20% of them non-productive. Study-wide findings and limitations: The earlier analysis of about 600 of the donors excluded approximately 17 rarely observed V segments, including chromosome 9 orphons, because counts were too low. Strong co-occurrence of HLA alleles, especially DR and DQ, made assigning TCR associations to individual alleles difficult. Immune exposure information for the cohort was limited to CMV serostatus. In vitro tests confirmed that a few of the cytomegalovirus-associated TCR beta chains recognize cytomegalovirus antigens. Because HLA typing was missing for some donors at each locus, association tests included only the typed subset. A group of highly shared sequence variants was considered likely to be a technical artifact of the sequencing pipeline. In a later analysis, 15,000 to 20,000 TCR beta sequences were associated with specific HLA alleles at a false discovery rate of 0.05. It was suggested by the authors that the approach could potentially be generalized to other disease states and immunological phenotypes. A further reported finding was that TCR beta sequences accurately predicted the HLA-A and HLA-B alleles for most subjects in the first cohort. Presence/absence analyses assumed roughly uniform sequencing depth across donors, an assumption that may not hold. A later genetic analysis reported fewer N-insertions in productive TCRs among donors in an Asian-associated ancestry cluster than the roughly 700-donor mean. A later analysis found that most CMV-associated TCR beta chains appeared HLA-restricted, with HLA associations seemingly driven largely by CMV exposure. According to a later analysis, parvovirus B19, influenza, CMV and Epstein-Barr virus appeared linked to several top co-occurrence clusters. The 87-base-pair reads could not distinguish some IMGT-functional V segments, including TRBV6-2 and TRBV6-3, so those segments were excluded. In a later analysis, HLA-associated TCR beta chains were found to be more clonally expanded and to have lower generation probabilities than equally common non-associated chains. Correlated functional status among segregating V segments might reflect linkage disequilibrium, but an unknown experimental factor could not be ruled out. In an earlier analysis of approximately 600 of the donors, most TCR beta V segments were observed in productive rearrangements about 90% or about 30% of the time, broadly matching IMGT annotations. The study listed 150 to 200 TCR beta chains as associated with cytomegalovirus. An association between a missense DCLRE1C variant and V-gene and J-gene trimming of TCR beta chains was found in a later genetic analysis and replicated in an independent cohort. According to a later analysis, TCR association rates differed among HLA loci, with DRB1 alleles showing the most associated TCRs and HLA-C alleles showing the fewest. The classifier was reported to diagnose cytomegalovirus status with high specificity and sensitivity in both the original and validation cohorts. Only TCR beta chains were sequenced in this cohort, and the absence of alpha or paired-chain data limited detectable features. While some public TCRs were present in many individuals, most TCR sequences turned up only very rarely across donors.

The library was built by means of the immunoSEQ multiplex PCR assay. The multiplex PCR relied on a mix of 60 forward primers for TCR Vbeta segments and 13 reverse primers for TCR Jbeta segments. Amplification of the CDR3 region of rearranged TCR beta genes was performed with a multiplex PCR assay on genomic DNA. The Illumina HiSeq System was used to sequence the amplified TCR beta libraries as 87-base-pair reads. In the paper's pipeline: In a later analysis, roughly 80 million unique TCR beta chains were counted across the 650 to 750 repertoires, and about 9.9 million of these chains were shared by at least two donors. To remove PCR and sequencing errors, raw reads were error-corrected and collapsed into unique sequences using a nearest-neighbor algorithm that merged closely related sequences. To assign V, D and J gene segments, CDR3 sequences were aligned to IMGT reference sequences. For a sequence to be retained, a match of at least six nucleotides to both a V gene segment and a J gene segment was required. Rearrangements were classified as productive when the CDR3 lacked stop codons and remained in frame with V and J, and all other rearrangements were classified as non-productive. CDR3 was defined by IMGT convention, running from the second conserved V-encoded cysteine to the conserved J-encoded phenylalanine. The earlier analysis of some 550 of the donors excluded any sequence lacking an unambiguous match to a single V gene segment. An earlier analysis of several hundred of the donors classified V segments as functional when productive rearrangements were above 56.7% and as segregating when the standard deviation between donors was above 5%. A statistical classification framework was built to diagnose cytomegalovirus status from the catalog of TCR beta chain sequences. In a later analysis, V and J genes were assigned by comparing TCR nucleotide sequences against IMGT/GENE-DB human TR gene sequences. A later analysis assigned CDR3 sequences and most-parsimonious VDJ recombination scenarios with the TCRdist pipeline. In a later analysis, every TCR beta chain was defined by the combination of its CDR3 amino acid sequence and its V-gene family, and reads without a unique V-gene family were dropped. In a later analysis, 450 to 600 highly shared, low-generation-probability nucleotide sequences were removed to address suspected cross-contamination and a sequencing artifact. A later analysis calculated a clonal expansion index for each public chain from normalized within-repertoire ranks of inferred template counts. In a later analysis, generation probabilities were computed with a VDJ recombination model fitted to out-of-frame rearrangements, and the resulting probabilities were checked against IGoR. Hypergeometric tests were used in a later analysis to score TCR-TCR, TCR-HLA and TCR-CMV co-occurrence, with a repertoire-size bias correction applied to the TCR pairs. A later analysis estimated false discovery rates by permuting HLA or CMV assignments 20 times. A later analysis grouped co-occurring TCRs with DBSCAN, adding TCRdist sequence similarity when clustering within HLA-allele-positive subsets. Repertoires with fewer than 30,000 or more than 120,000 public chains were left out of co-occurrence clustering, as were five repertoires with anomalous nucleotide sharing. Drawn from immuneACCESS, this table holds only the in-frame rearrangements with V and J called that TCRdb kept. Clones are partly lost; checked studies trace under half to an unresolved V gene and leave the rest unexplained. D and trimming come from the DNA, and the V and J calls and clone size come from that table. The sample contains approximately 140,000 clones, about four fifths of them found a single time. The ten largest clones add up to 4% of the sample.

In the case of this clone: Its antigen has not been determined. Base qualities are not at hand, and no much larger clone is one base apart.

In total, roughly 670 healthy bone marrow donors made up the cohort. All cohort members were sampled while nominally healthy, although unrecorded immune exposures were likely present. The donor tested CMV seronegative and was one of the 352 seronegative cohort members. A peripheral blood sample was collected from each donor, and TCR beta sequencing was performed on peripheral blood mononuclear cells. Genomic DNA extraction from the blood cell samples was performed with the Qiagen DNeasy Blood Extraction Kit. From cysteine to phenylalanine, the CDR3 is 15 amino acids long. The read is trimmed to its CDR3 DNA, 45 bases read in frame from base 1. Trimming at the junction amounts to 1 base on V and 2 bases on J, and the germline ends lie 8 bases apart. The germline V gene sets CDR1 to LGHNA and CDR2 to YNFKEQ.

Sequencing input: PBMCs. This TCR came from a woman between 40 and 55 years old in good health and CMV-seronegative. The sequence is built from TRBV4-2 and TRBJ2-2; 5 matching bases give a weak D call of TRBD2. DNA sequence: TGTGCCAGCAGCCAAGTAAGCGGCAACACCGGGGAGCTGTTTTTT. This yields the protein CASSQVSGNTGELFF.